This T cell receptor beta chain was profiled in a study of spatial heterogeneity in lung cancer (dated by TCRdb to the late 2010s). With respect to the entire study: More beta-chain than alpha-chain transcripts were consistently detected, likely reflecting higher beta-chain transcript abundance. TCR transcript counts in tumor regions correlated strongly with a T cell transcriptional module score from matched bulk RNA-seq. In the raw uncorrected reads, each unique combination of TCR and UMI appeared more than ten times on average. In non-small cell lung cancer, the study made a quantitative comparison of TCR alpha and beta repertoires among multiple tumor regions, matched nontumor lung and blood. Nonsynonymous mutation counts, determined by whole-exome sequencing of tumor tissue, were related to TCR repertoire features. At surgery, hundreds of tumor regions, around 64 matched nontumor lung samples and fewer than 60 PBMC samples were TCR-sequenced for both alpha and beta chains.

Trimming takes 3 bases from V and 4 bases from J, and the germline ends sit 18 bases apart. Including the terminal cysteine and phenylalanine, the CDR3 comprises 15 residues. The sequence is cut down to CDR3 DNA, 45 bases in frame from base 1. CDR1 and CDR2, looked up from the germline V gene (reference sequence), are DFQATT and SNEGSKA. Libraries were made using 5' RACE. The reads were generated on a NextSeq 500. The TCR library protocol attached a unique molecular identifier to each TCR cDNA molecule to allow correction of PCR and sequencing errors. The paper's data handling went like this. TCR identification, UMI-based error correction and CDR3 extraction were performed with Decombinator tools. TCRs above a frequency of 2 per 1,000, corresponding to the top 1% of the tumor frequency distribution, were defined as expanded. Expanded tumor TCRs were classed as regional if statistically deemed absent (corrected P<0.05) from at least one tumor region, otherwise ubiquitous. Renyi diversity was calculated using the R vegan package after each repertoire was subsampled 100 times to 5,000 TCRs. To build CDR3 similarity networks, amino acid triplet string-kernel similarity was used, and CDR3s were connected when their pairwise similarity was above 0.82. TCRdb passed the public sequencing reads through fastp at Q25 and MiXCR, retaining productive beta sequences. Every CDR3 protein is listed once, alongside the most common genes and DNA of its rows. In this record, the V and J calls reflect TCRdb's handling and not the investigators' own analysis. The sample table lists approximately 9,600 distinct CDR3 sequences, about 8.5% of them with a count of one. The ten largest clones represent approximately 19% of the sample.

The time point label here, explained by the study, means: sample taken at primary tumor resection. Samples were obtained from approximately 76 patients with early-stage, untreated non-small cell lung cancer from the lung TRACERx cohort. TCR sequencing used whole RNA extracted from tumor and nontumor lung tissue, or from cryopreserved PBMC samples, without cell sorting. Patients were selected for TCR sequencing only if sufficient RNA was available from at least two tumor regions. Before selection, tumor and adjacent nontumor lung specimens were reviewed by a lung pathologist. Worth noting for this clonotype: Which antigen it targets is not known. No base-level quality is on record; no much larger clone is a single base apart.

The full study reports these points: Additional single-cell paired TCR alpha and beta sequencing was considered necessary to confirm, at a functional level, the hypothesis that regional TCRs recognize regional mutations. The number of expanded intratumoral alpha and beta TCRs correlated with the tumor nonsynonymous mutation count. Estimated TCR-seq coverage of tumor T cells was only around 7% for alpha chains and about 14% for beta chains. Counts of ubiquitous and regional expanded TCRs correlated with counts of ubiquitous and regional nonsynonymous mutations, respectively.

The material sequenced was lung tumor tissue, taken at surgery. The sequence joins TRBV20-1 to TRBJ2-5, with a weak D call of TRBD1 (6 bases match). The receptor's source is a male donor with early-stage non-small cell lung cancer. For the CDR3, the sequence is CSASGWGHLRETQYF. The nucleotides are TGCAGTGCTAGTGGGTGGGGGCACCTTCGAGAGACCCAGTACTTC.